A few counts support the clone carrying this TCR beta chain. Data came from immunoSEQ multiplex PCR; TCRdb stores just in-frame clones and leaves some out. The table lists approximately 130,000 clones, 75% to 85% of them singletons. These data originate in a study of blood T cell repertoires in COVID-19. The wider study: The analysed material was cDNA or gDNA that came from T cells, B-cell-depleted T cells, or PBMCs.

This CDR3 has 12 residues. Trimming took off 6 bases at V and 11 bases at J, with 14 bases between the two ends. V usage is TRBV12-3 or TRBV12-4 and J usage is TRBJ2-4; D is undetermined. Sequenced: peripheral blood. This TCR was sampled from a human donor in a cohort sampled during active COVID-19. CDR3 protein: CASSLEARLQYF. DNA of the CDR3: TGTGCCAGCAGCCTTGAGGCAAGGCTTCAGTACTTC.